Only a few counts were recorded for the clone carrying this TCR beta chain. This sample is part of a study of Tregs in tolerant kidney transplant recipients. Sequencing was performed with immunoSEQ multiplex PCR; in TCRdb, only in-frame clones are kept and a portion is missing. Of 60,000 or so clones in the sample, approximately 85% are singletons; the top ten hold under 2.5%. This specimen consisted of Tregs from blood, obtained before the transplant. The receptor was derived from a human donor who received a combined kidney and bone marrow transplant.

The CDR3 region is CASSYLGQTSLYGYTF. Written as DNA, the CDR3 is TGTGCCAGCAGTTACTTGGGTCAGACCTCCCTCTATGGCTACACCTTC. The chain couples TRBV6-5 to TRBJ1-2; D is unresolved. This CDR3 spans 16 amino acids. Trimming removed 1 base from V and 4 bases from J, with 16 bases in between. The V gene's germline CDR1 is MNHEY and CDR2 SVGAGI.